Here is one T cell receptor beta chain with its context. Per the original methods: For nucleated cells, counts were estimated from reference gene primer amplification. Data came from immunoSEQ multiplex PCR; TCRdb stores just in-frame clones and leaves some out. V and J calls and clone size are as listed in that table; D and trimming were resolved from the DNA. The sample has tens of thousands of clones; about 91% are singletons. The data belong to a study of blood T cell repertoires in COVID-19. Background on the study: T cells, B-cell-depleted T cells, or PBMCs provided the cDNA or gDNA that served as material.

The junction had 12 bases not matched to a gene; V was cut back by 7 bases and J by 0 bases. The CDR3 has 18 amino acids. From germline, CDR1 is MDHEN and CDR2 SYDVKM. The material sequenced was peripheral blood. This chain links TRBV28 with TRBJ1-6; 7 positions agree with TRBD1. This TCR derives from an older woman with active COVID-19. As DNA, the CDR3 is TGTGCCAGCAAGATCGGACAGGAGGGACGCTCCTATAATTCACCCCTCCACTTT. Its translation: CASKIGQEGRSYNSPLHF.